These 10 T cell receptor beta chains came from one sample sequenced in a study of blood T cell repertoires in COVID-19. Profiling relied on immunoSEQ multiplex PCR, and the TCRdb table lists in-frame clones only, not all of them. The table lists some 130,000 clones, roughly 86% of them singletons. The material sequenced was peripheral blood. These receptors were taken from a human donor in a cohort sampled during active COVID-19.

This clone came up a few times. The V gene is TRBV5-1, the J gene TRBJ1-5; 9 positions agree with TRBD1. The CDR3 extends over 15 amino acids. Germline loops: CDR1 SGHRS, CDR2 YFSETQ. The V segment lost 0 bases and the J segment 7 bases; nucleotides outside the gene matches: 5. CDR3 in amino acids: CASSLGTGEGQPQHF. Here the CDR3 DNA reads TGCGCCAGCAGCTTGGGGACAGGGGAAGGGCAGCCCCAGCATTTT. The entire variable domain, with the rest obtained from reference TRBV5-1 and TRBJ1-5, is as follows: KAGVTQTPRYLIKTRGQQVTLSCSPISGHRSVSWYQQTPGQGLQFLFEYFSETQRNKGNFPGRFSGRQFSNSRSEMNVSTLELGDSALYLCASSLGTGEGQPQHFGDGTRLSIL.

Only one count was recorded for this clone. The V gene is TRBV4-2, the J gene TRBJ1-2; a possible D gene is TRBD1 (6 bases). From germline, CDR1 is LGHNA and CDR2 YNFKEQ. The germline V and J ends were trimmed by 4 bases and 3 bases, with 12 bases remaining between them. CDR3 length: 14 amino acids. This chain's CDR3 is CASSRPGVDYGYTF. CDR3 DNA: TGTGCCAGCAGCCGCCCAGGGGTTGACTATGGCTACACCTTC.

The V and J genes are TRBV19 and TRBJ1-1; TRBD1 agrees at 7 bases. Germline assignment: CDR1 LNHDA and CDR2 SQIVND (reference sequence). The CDR3 loop spans 12 amino acids. V shed 10 bases and J 1 base; nucleotides not matched to a gene: 3. The chain's CDR3 is CATRTGNTEAFF. CDR3 DNA: TGTGCCACGAGGACAGGGAACACTGAAGCTTTCTTT.

A few counts support this clone. The genes are TRBV5-1 and TRBJ2-1; 10 bases are shared with TRBD2. V shed 2 bases, J shed 5 bases, and the junction held 1 base outside the gene matches. The CDR3 runs 14 residues. Germline V gene data show CDR1 as SGHRS and CDR2 as YFSETQ. The CDR3 sequence is CASSLAGGHNEQFF. CDR3 sequence (DNA): TGCGCCAGCAGCTTAGCGGGGGGGCACAATGAGCAGTTCTTC.

This clone was seen a single time. The rearrangement joins TRBV10-3 to TRBJ1-4; the D gene is possibly TRBD1 (5 bases). V lost 7 bases to trimming and J lost 8 bases, with 17 bases between them. Germline V gene lookup returns CDR1 ENHRY and CDR2 SYGVKD. This CDR3 has 14 amino acids. Here the CDR3 DNA reads TGTGCCATCACCCCGGGGGGTTTAGGGGAAAAACTGTTTTTT. Protein product: CAITPGGLGEKLFF.

J is TRBJ2-2 and V is TRBV28; 8 nucleotides align to TRBD2. Germline V CDR1 and CDR2: MDHEN, SYDVKM. Trimming at V came to 3 bases and at J to 0 bases, leaving 15 bases not matched to a gene. The CDR3 runs to 20 residues. CDR3 protein: CASSFWAGRLAGANTGELFF. The DNA for the CDR3 is TGTGCCAGCAGTTTCTGGGCAGGGAGGCTAGCGGGCGCGAACACCGGGGAGCTGTTTTTT.

The rearrangement joins TRBV4-2 to TRBJ2-5; 11 bases line up with TRBD2. This CDR3 is 16 amino acids long. Germline CDR1 LGHNA, CDR2 YNFKEQ. V was clipped by 1 base and J by 2 bases; unmatched bases: 3. CDR3 nucleotide sequence: TGTGCCAGCAGCCAAGGGCTAGCGGGGGGTCAAGAGACCCAGTACTTC. This gives the protein CASSQGLAGGQETQYF.

V is TRBV7-2 and J is TRBJ2-5; possible D gene TRBD2, 6 bases. Germline V gene lookup returns CDR1 SGHTA and CDR2 FQGNSA. The V and J ends lost 5 bases and 5 bases respectively, with 15 bases between them. The CDR3 sequence is 14 residues long. The CDR3 loop reads CASSPQAAGETQYF. The CDR3 region has the DNA TGTGCCAGCAGCCCCCAGGCGGCGGGGGAGACCCAGTACTTC.

V gene TRBV5-6 combines with J gene TRBJ1-4, with D possibly TRBD1 on 6 matching bases. The CDR3 loop spans 16 amino acids. V shed 4 bases and J shed 3 bases, with 16 bases lying between them. CDR1 is SGHDT, CDR2 YYEEEE, per germline. The CDR3 DNA reads as TGTGCCAGCAGCCCAAACCCGGGGGGCCCTAATGAAAAACTGTTTTTT. Translating gives CASSPNPGGPNEKLFF.

This clone was detected only once. This chain connects TRBV9 to TRBJ2-7; 12 bases map to TRBD2. The CDR3 spans 15 residues. Germline CDR1 is SGDLS and CDR2 is YYNGEE. V gave up 3 bases and J gave up 3 bases; unmatched junction bases: 4. The CDR3 sequence: CASSATSGGHYEQYF. In nucleotides, the CDR3 is TGTGCCAGCAGCGCGACTAGCGGGGGCCACTACGAGCAGTACTTC. Full variable domain (outside the CDR3, taken from reference TRBV9 and TRBJ2-7): DSGVTQTPKHLITATGQRVTLRCSPRSGDLSVYWYQQSLDQGLQFLIQYYNGEERAKGNILERFSAQQFPDLHSELNLSSLELGDSALYFCASSATSGGHYEQYFGPGTRLTVT.